This T cell receptor (beta chain) was observed in a study of read filtering for tumor transcriptome and immune sequencing. Across the whole study: Revised staging placed fewer than ten patients in R-ISS I, about 16 in II, 7 in III.

At the time of active disease, bone marrow was collected from every patient. A few counts support this clonotype. The library was built from roughly 400 ng RNA with molecular barcoded adaptors for alpha/delta and beta/gamma chains. TCRdb re-called the reads with MiXCR, one entry per CDR3 protein. The repertoire consists of approximately 60,000 distinct CDR3 sequences, with under 25% occurring once and the leading ten covering about 18%. The CDR3 totals 14 residues. J lost 5 bases, V lost 5 bases, and 5 bases had no gene match. The germline CDR1 and CDR2 sequences are MDHEN and SYDVKM. The sequencing sample was made of a population of CD138-negative cells sorted from bone marrow. This sequence originates from a donor aged 40 or over with multiple myeloma. V gene TRBV28 combines with J gene TRBJ2-7; 11 nucleotides align to TRBD2. The CDR3: CASSLAGGINEQYF. DNA of the CDR3: TGTGCCAGCAGTCTAGCGGGAGGTATCAACGAGCAGTACTTC.